This T cell receptor beta chain was profiled in a study of blood T cells in healthy people across ages. Study results and caveats: Diversity was estimated from one million T cells, and these estimates were considered underestimates. Whereas aged donors had fewer naive CD4+ cells, long-lived donors had more of them and higher diversity.

This clonotype was detected only once. Antigen: not known. A J-beta primer mix and a sample-barcoded 5' primer were used in a second PCR of roughly 6 to 12 cycles. TCRdb re-analysed the 5' RACE reads in MiXCR, keeping a single row per CDR3 protein. The sample consists of some 1 million distinct CDR3 sequences, 40% to 45% of them appearing once. The receptor comes from a woman aged 60-75 years in good health. Sequenced: blood.

The DNA for the CDR3 is TGCGCCAGCAGGGACACGAGTAACTCCTACGAGCAGTACTTC. It codes for CASRDTSNSYEQYF. The chain joins TRBV4-1 to TRBJ2-7; D possibly corresponds to TRBD1 (5 bases). CDR3 length: 14 amino acids. The V gene's germline CDR1 is MGHRA and CDR2 YSYEKL. With 6 bases removed from V and 0 bases from J, the gap between germline ends came to 12 bases.